The 31 T cell receptor beta chains below were found in one sample sequenced in a study of Tregs in tolerant kidney transplant recipients. The data were produced by immunoSEQ multiplex PCR, yet TCRdb's version contains in-frame clones alone and is incomplete. Of over 50,000 clones detected, 70% to 90% appear once; the ten largest clones hold roughly 2.2%. The material was Tregs from blood, obtained before the transplant. The origin of the receptors is a human donor who received a combined kidney and bone marrow transplant.

The DNA for the CDR3 is TGCAGCGCGGTGCGGGAGGAGGCTTTCTTT. It encodes CSAVREEAFF. The chain links TRBV29-1 to TRBJ1-1, with no clear D. The CDR3 has 10 residues. The germline gives CDR1 SQVTM, CDR2 ANQGSEA. The germline V and J ends were trimmed by 7 bases and 11 bases, with 14 bases remaining between them.

Note on this clone: This sample includes further DNA sequences coding for the same CDR3. V and J are TRBV18 and TRBJ2-5; D gene ambiguous. Germline V gene data show CDR1 as KGHSH and CDR2 as LQKENI. Trimming took off 3 bases at V and 5 bases at J, with 4 bases between the two ends. The CDR3 loop spans 11 amino acids. CDR3 residues: CASSPYETQYF. The CDR3 DNA is TGTGCCAGCTCACCTTATGAGACCCAGTACTTC.

This chain joins TRBV19 and TRBJ1-2; TRBD1 is a possible D gene (5 bases). Germline V gene sequence: CDR1 LNHDA, CDR2 SQIVND (reference sequence). This CDR3 comprises 14 residues. Trimming pared 5 bases from V and 4 bases from J, leaving 14 bases between. CDR3 nucleotides: TGTGCCAGTAGTCCCGACAGAGAGACCTATGGCTACACCTTC. Its protein product is CASSPDRETYGYTF.

Only a few counts were recorded for this clone. CDR3 in amino acids: CASSFVSSAQYF. The DNA for the CDR3 is TGTGCCAGCAGCTTTGTTTCCAGCGCTCAGTACTTC. The rearrangement uses TRBV7-9 and TRBJ2-7; no definite D call. The germline CDR1 and CDR2 sequences are SEHNR and FQNEAQ (reference sequence). The CDR3 runs to 12 residues. With 3 bases removed from V and 10 bases from J, the gap between germline ends came to 13 bases.

This chain uses TRBV7-2 with TRBJ2-5; 8 nucleotides match TRBD2. The germline CDR1 and CDR2 sequences are SGHTA and FQGNSA. This CDR3 is 14 amino acids long. Losses at the gene ends were 1 base for V and 7 bases for J; bases not matched to a gene: 5. This CDR3 reads CASSLVGLVVTQYF. DNA for the CDR3: TGTGCCAGCAGCTTAGTGGGACTAGTCGTGACCCAGTACTTC.

J is TRBJ2-3 and V is TRBV11-2; D gene ambiguous. Germline CDR1 and CDR2: SGHAT and FQNNGV. The CDR3 runs to 11 residues. The V and J ends lost 5 bases and 6 bases respectively, with 6 bases between them. In nucleotides, the CDR3 is TGTGCCAGCAGCCTGTATGATACGCAGTATTTT. It codes for CASSLYDTQYF.

This chain joins TRBV5-4 and TRBJ2-2, with 9 bases that match TRBD1. Germline CDR1 reads SGHNT; CDR2 reads YYREEE (reference sequence). Losses at the gene ends were 6 bases for V and 5 bases for J; bases not matched to a gene: 5. The CDR3 extends over 14 amino acids. The DNA for the CDR3 is TGTGCCAGCACCGGGACAGGGATGACCGGGGAGCTGTTTTTT. This translates into CASTGTGMTGELFF.

This chain connects TRBV15 to TRBJ2-4; D is ambiguous. Trimming removed 3 bases from V and 1 base from J, with 13 bases in between. The germline CDR1 and CDR2 sequences are LNHNV and YYDKDF (reference sequence). The CDR3 extends over 16 amino acids. CDR3 nucleotides: TGTGCCACCAGCAGCCTAGACCGCGACGCCAAAAACATTCAGTACTTC. Amino acids: CATSSLDRDAKNIQYF.

V is TRBV7-2 and J is TRBJ2-5, with D perhaps matching TRBD2 (5 bases). The closer fit of TRBJ2-7 to the DNA end suggests the J call may be wrong. The CDR3 spans 14 residues. The germline V gene has CDR1 SGHTA and CDR2 FQGNSA. This chain's CDR3 is CASSLGLHTYEQYF. The CDR3 region has the DNA TGTGCCAGCAGCTTAGGACTACACACCTACGAGCAGTACTTC.

This sequence joins TRBV28 and TRBJ2-3, with 16 bases lining up with TRBD2. The V gene end was trimmed by 9 bases and the J gene end by 4 bases; junction bases not matched to a gene: 10. The CDR3 loop spans 17 amino acids. The germline CDR1 and CDR2 sequences are MDHEN and SYDVKM. Here the CDR3 DNA reads TGTGCCAGTACCGGGACTAGCGGGGGGGTATTCCCAGATACGCAGTATTTT. As protein: CASTGTSGGVFPDTQYF.

This chain links TRBV25-1 with TRBJ1-2; D is undetermined. The CDR3 has 16 amino acids. The germline gives CDR1 MGHDK, CDR2 SYGVNS. V lost 5 bases and J 5 bases, leaving 21 bases between the germline ends. The CDR3 nucleotides are TGTGCCAGCAGTCCCTTTACCCCGGGCCCTTTTTATGGCTACACCTTC. Translating it yields CASSPFTPGPFYGYTF.

The chain joins TRBV7-2 to TRBJ1-4, with D maybe TRBD1 (6 bases). Germline V lookup: CDR1 SGHTA, CDR2 FQGNSA. V was cut by 4 bases and J by 3 bases, with 15 bases left in between. The CDR3 covers 16 residues. The CDR3 DNA reads as TGTGCCAGCAGCTGGGGGGCCCCCGCAGCTAATGAAAAACTGTTTTTT. It is translated as CASSWGAPAANEKLFF.

This clone was seen once. The chain combines TRBV18 with TRBJ1-1, with 7 bases identical to TRBD1. J gave up 7 bases and V 6 bases, and 11 bases lay outside the gene matches. Germline-derived CDR1 and CDR2 are KGHSH and LQKENI. This CDR3 contains 14 residues. Written as DNA, the CDR3 is TGTGCCAGCTCCACAAAAAAGGGGGCGGGTGAAGCTTTCTTT. The encoded protein is CASSTKKGAGEAFF.

The chain employs TRBV6-5 and TRBJ2-5; 9 bases match TRBD2. The last part of the DNA fits TRBJ2-7 better; the J call may be wrong. CDR1 MNHEY and CDR2 SVGAGI come from the germline V gene. This CDR3 comprises 16 residues. This chain's CDR3 is CASSYSLSGSMYEQYF. In DNA, the CDR3 is TGTGCCAGCAGTTACTCGCTTAGCGGGAGTATGTACGAGCAGTACTTC.

The rearrangement uses TRBV4-3 and TRBJ1-1; 9 positions match TRBD1. From germline, CDR1 is LGHNA and CDR2 YSLEER. The CDR3 is 15 residues long. V shed 3 bases and J 4 bases; nucleotides not matched to a gene: 6. Written as DNA, the CDR3 is TGCGCCAGCAGCCAGACAGGGACAGGGCTCACTGAAGCTTTCTTT. It is translated as CASSQTGTGLTEAFF.

The V and J genes are TRBV11-2 and TRBJ1-1; D unclear. Trimming left V 4 bases short and J 0 bases short, with 9 bases between. Germline loops: CDR1 SGHAT, CDR2 FQNNGV. The CDR3 is made up of 14 amino acids. CDR3 nucleotides: TGTGCCAGCAGCTACCGGACCCTGAACACTGAAGCTTTCTTT. This gives the protein CASSYRTLNTEAFF.

The V gene is TRBV28, the J gene TRBJ2-4; the D is unclear. CDR1 is MDHEN and CDR2 is SYDVKM in the germline V gene. Trimming removed 2 bases from V and 6 bases from J, with 5 bases in between. The length of the CDR3 is 12 residues. The CDR3: CASSLGVNIQYF. Written as DNA, the CDR3 is TGTGCCAGCAGTTTAGGGGTAAACATTCAGTACTTC.

The chain employs TRBV28 and TRBJ2-4; D might be TRBD2 (6 bases). The ends were cut back, 5 bases at V and 1 base at J, with 15 bases in the middle. This CDR3 contains 16 residues. Germline V gene lookup returns CDR1 MDHEN and CDR2 SYDVKM. The CDR3 DNA follows: TGTGCCAGCAGTCCTATAAAGCGGGTTGCCAAAAACATTCAGTACTTC. It codes for CASSPIKRVAKNIQYF.

V gene TRBV19 combines with J gene TRBJ1-4; D is uncertain. CDR3 length equals 15 residues. The germline gives CDR1 LNHDA, CDR2 SQIVND (reference sequence). With 6 bases removed from V and 3 bases from J, the gap between germline ends came to 14 bases. The CDR3 sequence is CASSVVRMANEKLFF. CDR3 DNA sequence: TGTGCCAGTAGCGTTGTGCGGATGGCTAATGAAAAACTGTTTTTT. The full variable domain, completed using reference TRBV19 and TRBJ1-4, is DGGITQSPKYLFRKEGQNVTLSCEQNLNHDAMYWYRQDPGQGLRLIYYSQIVNDFQKGDIAEGYSVSREKKESFPLTVTSAQKNPTAFYLCASSVVRMANEKLFFGSGTQLSVL.

The chain has TRBV5-1 and TRBJ2-4; TRBD2 might be the D (6 bases). Trimming cost V 1 base and J 6 bases, with 11 bases left between them. This CDR3 region has 14 residues. CDR1 SGHRS and CDR2 YFSETQ come from the germline V gene. The CDR3 nucleotides are TGCGCCAGCAGCTTGTGGGAGGCGTCAAACATTCAGTACTTC. It translates to CASSLWEASNIQYF.

V usage is TRBV4-1 and J usage is TRBJ2-6; D may correspond to TRBD1 or TRBD2 (5 bases each). This CDR3 comprises 17 residues. Trimming removed 3 bases from V and 0 bases from J, with 12 bases in between. The germline CDR1 and CDR2 sequences are MGHRA and YSYEKL. The CDR3 DNA follows: TGCGCCAGCAGCCAGGGGGTAGGATTCTCTGGGGCCAACGTCCTGACTTTC. Translated, it gives CASSQGVGFSGANVLTF.

V usage is TRBV5-4 and J usage is TRBJ2-3; 8 nucleotides line up with TRBD2. Germline CDR1 and CDR2: SGHNT and YYREEE (reference sequence). This CDR3 has 16 amino acids. V dropped 4 bases and J dropped 2; count of bases not matched to a gene: 9. The CDR3: CASSSPGGELTDTQYF. The CDR3, as DNA: TGTGCCAGCAGCAGCCCCGGGGGGGAACTCACAGATACGCAGTATTTT.

V and J are TRBV28 and TRBJ2-5, with 9 nucleotides matching TRBD1. With the DNA end fitting TRBJ2-7 better, the J assignment may be wrong. This CDR3 region has 18 residues. The germline gives CDR1 MDHEN, CDR2 SYDVKM. The CDR3 DNA reads TGTGCCAGCTCGAATTTTGGGGAATGGGACAGGGCCTCCTACGAGCAGTACTTC. Protein: CASSNFGEWDRASYEQYF.

V is TRBV27 and J is TRBJ1-2; 11 bases are shared with TRBD1. The CDR3 contains 14 residues. The germline CDR1 and CDR2 sequences are MNHEY and SMNVEV (reference sequence). J lost 4 bases, V lost 4 bases, and 2 bases had no gene match. The CDR3 sequence is CASSWTGGPYGYTF. DNA of the CDR3: TGTGCCAGCAGTTGGACAGGGGGCCCCTATGGCTACACCTTC.

The chain recombines TRBV19 with TRBJ2-7; D is possibly TRBD1 (6 bases). V shed 3 bases and J shed 2 bases, with 11 bases lying between them. Per the germline V gene, CDR1 is LNHDA and CDR2 is SQIVND (reference sequence). The CDR3 runs 14 residues. The CDR3 sequence is CASSMTGHTYEQYF. In DNA form, the CDR3 reads TGTGCCAGTAGTATGACGGGACACACCTACGAGCAGTACTTC.

About this clone itself: The same CDR3 is also encoded by other DNA sequences in this sample. The chain recombines TRBV15 with TRBJ1-2, with 7 bases lining up with TRBD1. CDR3 length equals 15 residues. J lost 5 bases, V lost 1 base, and 7 bases had no gene match. Germline lookup yields CDR1 LNHNV and CDR2 YYDKDF (reference sequence). In DNA, the CDR3 is TGTGCCACCAGCAGAGGACAGGGCCGCCGGTATGGCTACACCTTC. This encodes CATSRGQGRRYGYTF.

The chain couples TRBV5-6 to TRBJ2-3; a possible D gene is TRBD2 (6 bases). CDR3 length: 15 amino acids. With 0 bases removed from V and 3 bases from J, the gap between germline ends came to 11 bases. Germline loops: CDR1 SGHDT, CDR2 YYEEEE. Here the CDR3 DNA reads TGTGCCAGCAGCTTGGATACGGGAGCGACAGATACGCAGTATTTT. It is translated as CASSLDTGATDTQYF.

The chain employs TRBV29-1 and TRBJ2-3, with D possibly TRBD1 on 5 matching bases. This CDR3 contains 12 residues. Deletions cut 3 bases from V and 3 bases from J, with 7 bases between. Germline loops: CDR1 SQVTM, CDR2 ANQGSEA. CDR3 residues: CSVDRGTDTQYF. CDR3 bases: TGCAGCGTTGATAGGGGAACAGATACGCAGTATTTT.

This clone has just one count. This rearrangement joins TRBV18 to TRBJ2-7, with 10 nucleotides matching TRBD2. Per the germline V gene, CDR1 is KGHSH and CDR2 is LQKENI. With 5 bases clipped from V and 4 bases from J, the junction kept 5 bases outside the gene matches. The CDR3 is 14 amino acids. The CDR3 loop is CASSTDSGRYEQYF. DNA for the CDR3: TGTGCCAGCTCAACCGATAGCGGGAGGTACGAGCAGTACTTC.

Concerning this clone: One end of the junction varies from germline; a read error may be responsible. This chain joins TRBV6-1 and TRBJ1-2; no clear D. In germline, CDR1 is MNHNS, CDR2 SASEGT. The CDR3 is made up of 12 amino acids. The CDR3 region has the DNA TGTGCCAGCAGTTTAGGGAACTACGGCTACACCTTC. As protein: CASSLGNYGYTF.

The CDR3 is CASGPAADRNSYEQYF. The CDR3 nucleotides are TGTGCTAGTGGTCCCGCCGCCGATAGGAACTCCTACGAGCAGTACTTC. The chain carries TRBV12-5 and TRBJ2-7, with unresolved D. V was clipped by 5 bases and J by 0 bases, with 17 bases between them. The germline CDR1 and CDR2 sequences are LGHNT and FRNRAP. The CDR3 covers 16 residues.